This T cell receptor beta chain stems from a study of T-cell memory formation after mild COVID-19. Study-level background: Most TCR clusters belonged to a single donor.

Via MiXCR, TCRdb re-called the 5' RACE reads, giving one row per CDR3 protein. The data contain approximately 180,000 distinct CDR3 sequences, around 15% of them seen just once; the ten biggest clones take up approximately 2.1%. Study-wide points: Pre-infection memory held some responding clones, suggesting pre-existing cross-reactive T cells responded. Confirmation was lacking for SARS-CoV-2 specificity of second-wave clones that peaked on day 37. Contracting clones, day 15 to 85, had balanced CD4/CD8, and later expanders favored CD4+.

This clonotype was observed a handful of times. Its antigen is not identified. This CDR3 is built from 16 residues. Per germline, CDR1 SGHRS and CDR2 YFSETQ. The ends lost 0 bases at V and 4 bases at J; junction bases unmatched: 3. Specimen: PBMCs or a T cell subset sorted from them (not recorded which). The sequence derives from an adult woman who had mild COVID-19 (a few samples of this study predate the infection). Cell type and time point are not known. This chain connects TRBV5-1 to TRBJ2-2; TRBD1 matches at 10 bases. This CDR3 reads CASSLAGTGATGELFF. The DNA for the CDR3 is TGCGCCAGCAGCTTGGCCGGGACAGGGGCCACCGGGGAGCTGTTTTTT.